This T cell receptor (beta chain) was sequenced in a study of blood T cells in healthy people across ages. Combining a sample-barcoded 5' primer with a J-beta primer mix, a second PCR ran for about 7 to 11 cycles. MiXCR was run by TCRdb on the 5' RACE reads, yielding one entry per CDR3 protein. The sample has 2 million or so distinct CDR3 sequences, about 49% seen once. Study-level points and caveats: The donors' CMV status was not determined, possibly confounding changes in expanded clonotypes.

This clonotype has only a few counts. Its cognate antigen is unknown. Sample: blood. This TCR derives from a woman aged 40 to 55 in good health.

This chain's CDR3 is CSARDLSRPTDTQYF. CDR3 nucleotide sequence: TGCAGTGCTAGAGATCTTAGCAGACCCACAGATACGCAGTATTTT. The chain carries TRBV20-1 and TRBJ2-3, with unresolved D. V lost 0 bases and J lost 2, with 12 bases in between. Germline lookup yields CDR1 DFQATT and CDR2 SNEGSKA (reference sequence). The CDR3 is 15 residues long.